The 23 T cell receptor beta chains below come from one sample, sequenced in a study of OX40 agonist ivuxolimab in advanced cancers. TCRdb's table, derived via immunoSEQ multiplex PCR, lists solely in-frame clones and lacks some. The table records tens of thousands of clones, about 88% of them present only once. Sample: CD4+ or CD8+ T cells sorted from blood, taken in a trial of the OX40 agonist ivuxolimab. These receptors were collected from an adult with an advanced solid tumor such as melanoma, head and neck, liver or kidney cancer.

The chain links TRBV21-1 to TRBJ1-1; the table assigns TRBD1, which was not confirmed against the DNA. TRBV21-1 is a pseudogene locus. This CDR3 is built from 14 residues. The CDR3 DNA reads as TGTGCCAGCAGCAAGCAGGGGCAGACGCCTGAAGCTTTCTTT. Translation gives CASSKQGQTPEAFF.

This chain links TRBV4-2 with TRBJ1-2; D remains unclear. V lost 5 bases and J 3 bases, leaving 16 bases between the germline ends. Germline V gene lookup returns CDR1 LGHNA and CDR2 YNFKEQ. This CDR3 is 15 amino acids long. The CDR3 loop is CASSEASGTDYGYTF. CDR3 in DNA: TGTGCCAGCAGCGAGGCTTCGGGAACCGACTATGGCTACACCTTC.

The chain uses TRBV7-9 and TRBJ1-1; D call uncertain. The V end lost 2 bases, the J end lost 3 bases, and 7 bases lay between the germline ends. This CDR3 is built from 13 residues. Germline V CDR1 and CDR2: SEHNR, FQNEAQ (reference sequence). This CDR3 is CASSLQAHTEAFF. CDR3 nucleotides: TGTGCCAGCAGCTTACAGGCTCACACTGAAGCTTTCTTT.

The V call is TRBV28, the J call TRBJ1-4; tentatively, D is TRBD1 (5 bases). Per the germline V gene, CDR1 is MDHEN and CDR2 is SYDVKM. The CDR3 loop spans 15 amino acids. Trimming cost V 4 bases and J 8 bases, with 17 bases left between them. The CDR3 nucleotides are TGTGCCAGCAGTTCCACCGGGACCGGGGAGGAAAAACTGTTTTTT. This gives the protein CASSSTGTGEEKLFF.

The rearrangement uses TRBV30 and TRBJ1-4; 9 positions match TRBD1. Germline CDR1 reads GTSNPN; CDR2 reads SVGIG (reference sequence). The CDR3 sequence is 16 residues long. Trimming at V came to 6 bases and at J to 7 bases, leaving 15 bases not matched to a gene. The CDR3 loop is CACSGTGTSAGEKLFF. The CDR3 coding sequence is TGTGCCTGCTCCGGGACAGGGACGTCCGCGGGTGAAAAACTGTTTTTT.

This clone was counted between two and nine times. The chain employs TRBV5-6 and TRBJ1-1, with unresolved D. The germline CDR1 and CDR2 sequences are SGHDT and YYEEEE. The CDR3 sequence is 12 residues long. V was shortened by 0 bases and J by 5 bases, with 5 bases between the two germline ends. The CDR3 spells CASSLVETEAFF. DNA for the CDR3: TGTGCCAGCAGCTTGGTAGAAACTGAAGCTTTCTTT.

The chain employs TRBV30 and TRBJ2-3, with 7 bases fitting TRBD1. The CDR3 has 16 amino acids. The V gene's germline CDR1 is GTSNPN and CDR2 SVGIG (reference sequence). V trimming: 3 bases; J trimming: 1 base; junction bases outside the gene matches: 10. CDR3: CAWSSGRQGGTDTQYF. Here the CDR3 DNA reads TGTGCCTGGAGCTCTGGTCGGCAGGGGGGCACAGATACGCAGTATTTT.

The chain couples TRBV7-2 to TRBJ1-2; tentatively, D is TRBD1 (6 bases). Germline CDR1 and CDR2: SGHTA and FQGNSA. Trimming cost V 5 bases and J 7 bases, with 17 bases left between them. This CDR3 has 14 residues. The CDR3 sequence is CASSPWGGQGGYTF. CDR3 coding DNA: TGTGCCAGCAGCCCTTGGGGGGGGCAGGGTGGCTACACCTTC.

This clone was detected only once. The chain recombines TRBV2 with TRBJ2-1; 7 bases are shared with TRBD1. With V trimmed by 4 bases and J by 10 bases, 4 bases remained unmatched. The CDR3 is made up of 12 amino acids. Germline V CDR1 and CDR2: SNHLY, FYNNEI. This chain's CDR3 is CASSGDSTEQFF. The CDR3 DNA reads TGTGCCAGCAGTGGGGACAGTACCGAGCAGTTCTTC.

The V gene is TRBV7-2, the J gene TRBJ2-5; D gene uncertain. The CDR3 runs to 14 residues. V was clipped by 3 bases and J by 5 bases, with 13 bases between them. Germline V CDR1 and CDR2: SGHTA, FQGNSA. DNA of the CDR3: TGTGCCAGCAGCTTCACCAACTTAGGGGAGACCCAGTACTTC. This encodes CASSFTNLGETQYF.

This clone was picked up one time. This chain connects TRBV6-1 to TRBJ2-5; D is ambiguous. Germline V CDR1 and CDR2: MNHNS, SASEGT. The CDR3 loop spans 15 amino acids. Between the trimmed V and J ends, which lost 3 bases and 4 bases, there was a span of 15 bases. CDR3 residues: CASSDRGRKGETQYF. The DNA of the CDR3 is TGTGCCAGCAGTGACAGAGGAAGGAAGGGAGAGACCCAGTACTTC.

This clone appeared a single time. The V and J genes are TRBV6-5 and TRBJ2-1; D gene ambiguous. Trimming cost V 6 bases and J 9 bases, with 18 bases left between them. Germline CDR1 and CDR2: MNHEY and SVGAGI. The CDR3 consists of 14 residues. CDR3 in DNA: TGTGCCAGCAGCCTCGAAAAGGGATGGAGTGAGCAGTTCTTC. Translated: CASSLEKGWSEQFF.

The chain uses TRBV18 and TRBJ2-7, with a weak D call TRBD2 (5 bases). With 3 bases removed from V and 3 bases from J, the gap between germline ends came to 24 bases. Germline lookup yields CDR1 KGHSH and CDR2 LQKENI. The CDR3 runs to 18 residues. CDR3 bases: TGTGCCAGCTCACCCCCTTTGACGGGAATTTTTGCCCACTACGAGCAGTACTTC. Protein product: CASSPPLTGIFAHYEQYF.

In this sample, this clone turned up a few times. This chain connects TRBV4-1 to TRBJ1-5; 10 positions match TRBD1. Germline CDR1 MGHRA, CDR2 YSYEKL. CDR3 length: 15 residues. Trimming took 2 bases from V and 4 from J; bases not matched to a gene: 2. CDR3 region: CASSQRQGANQPQHF. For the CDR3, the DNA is TGCGCCAGCAGCCAACGACAGGGGGCAAATCAGCCCCAGCATTTT.

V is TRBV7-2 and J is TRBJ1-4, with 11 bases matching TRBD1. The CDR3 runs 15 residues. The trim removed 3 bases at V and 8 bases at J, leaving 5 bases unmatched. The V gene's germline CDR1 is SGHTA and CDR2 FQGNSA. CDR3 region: CASSFKGQGDEKLFF. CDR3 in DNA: TGTGCCAGCAGCTTTAAGGGACAGGGGGACGAAAAACTGTTTTTT.

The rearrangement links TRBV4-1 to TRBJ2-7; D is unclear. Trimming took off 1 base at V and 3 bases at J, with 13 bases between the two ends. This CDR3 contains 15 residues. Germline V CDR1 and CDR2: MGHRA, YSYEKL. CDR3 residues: CASSQGPRNFYEQYF. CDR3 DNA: TGCGCCAGCAGCCAAGGGCCCAGGAATTTCTACGAGCAGTACTTC.

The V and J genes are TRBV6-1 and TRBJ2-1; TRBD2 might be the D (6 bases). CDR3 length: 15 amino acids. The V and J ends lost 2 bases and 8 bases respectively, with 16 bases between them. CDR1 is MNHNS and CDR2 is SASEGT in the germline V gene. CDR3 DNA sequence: TGTGCCAGCAGTGAAACGGCGGGGCGCTTCGATGAGCAGTTCTTC. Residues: CASSETAGRFDEQFF.

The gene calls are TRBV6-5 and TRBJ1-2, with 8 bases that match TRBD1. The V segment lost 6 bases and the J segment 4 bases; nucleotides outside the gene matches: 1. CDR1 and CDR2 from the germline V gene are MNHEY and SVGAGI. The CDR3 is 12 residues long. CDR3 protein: CASRTGGYGYTF. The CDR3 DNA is TGTGCCAGCAGAACAGGGGGCTATGGCTACACCTTC.

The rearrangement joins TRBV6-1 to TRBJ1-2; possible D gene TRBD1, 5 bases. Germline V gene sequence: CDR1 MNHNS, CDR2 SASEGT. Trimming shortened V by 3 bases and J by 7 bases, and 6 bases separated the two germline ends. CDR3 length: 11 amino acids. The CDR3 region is CASSEGRGYTF. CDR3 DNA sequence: TGTGCCAGCAGTGAGGGACGTGGCTACACCTTC.

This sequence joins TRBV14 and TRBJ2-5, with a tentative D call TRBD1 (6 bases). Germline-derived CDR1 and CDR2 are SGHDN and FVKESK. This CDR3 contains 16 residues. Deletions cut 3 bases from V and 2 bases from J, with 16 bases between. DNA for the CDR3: TGTGCCAGCAGCCAGGCCACCACAGGGTCACAAGAGACCCAGTACTTC. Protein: CASSQATTGSQETQYF. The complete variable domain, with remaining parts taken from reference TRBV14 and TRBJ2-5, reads EAGVTQFPSHSVIEKGQTVTLRCDPISGHDNLYWYRRVMGKEIKFLLHFVKESKQDESGMPNNRFLAERTGGTYSTLKVQPAELEDSGVYFCASSQATTGSQETQYFGPGTRLLVL.

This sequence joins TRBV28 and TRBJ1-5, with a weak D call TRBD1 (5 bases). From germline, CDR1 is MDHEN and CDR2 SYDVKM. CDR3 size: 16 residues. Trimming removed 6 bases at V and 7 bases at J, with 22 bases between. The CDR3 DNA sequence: TGTGCCAGCAGCCGCCGGGCGGGGCAGGTTAACCAGCCCCAGCATTTT. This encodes CASSRRAGQVNQPQHF.

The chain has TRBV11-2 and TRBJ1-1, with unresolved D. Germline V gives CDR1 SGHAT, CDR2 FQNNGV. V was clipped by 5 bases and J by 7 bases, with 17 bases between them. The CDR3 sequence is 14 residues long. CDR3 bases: TGTGCCAGCAGCCCGAACTGGGGTCTCAGTGAAGCTTTCTTT. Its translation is CASSPNWGLSEAFF. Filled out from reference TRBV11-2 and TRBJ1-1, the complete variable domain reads EAGVAQSPRYKIIEKRQSVAFWCNPISGHATLYWYQQILGQGPKLLIQFQNNGVVDDSQLPKDRFSAERLKGVDSTLKIQPAKLEDSAVYLCASSPNWGLSEAFFGQGTRLTVV.

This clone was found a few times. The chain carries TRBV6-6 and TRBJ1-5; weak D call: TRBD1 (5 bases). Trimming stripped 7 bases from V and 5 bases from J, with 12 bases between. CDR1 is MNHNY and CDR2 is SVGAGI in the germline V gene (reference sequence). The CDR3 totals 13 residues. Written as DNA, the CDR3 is TGTGCCAGCAATCCGGGGGAACATCAGCCCCAGCATTTT. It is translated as CASNPGEHQPQHF.